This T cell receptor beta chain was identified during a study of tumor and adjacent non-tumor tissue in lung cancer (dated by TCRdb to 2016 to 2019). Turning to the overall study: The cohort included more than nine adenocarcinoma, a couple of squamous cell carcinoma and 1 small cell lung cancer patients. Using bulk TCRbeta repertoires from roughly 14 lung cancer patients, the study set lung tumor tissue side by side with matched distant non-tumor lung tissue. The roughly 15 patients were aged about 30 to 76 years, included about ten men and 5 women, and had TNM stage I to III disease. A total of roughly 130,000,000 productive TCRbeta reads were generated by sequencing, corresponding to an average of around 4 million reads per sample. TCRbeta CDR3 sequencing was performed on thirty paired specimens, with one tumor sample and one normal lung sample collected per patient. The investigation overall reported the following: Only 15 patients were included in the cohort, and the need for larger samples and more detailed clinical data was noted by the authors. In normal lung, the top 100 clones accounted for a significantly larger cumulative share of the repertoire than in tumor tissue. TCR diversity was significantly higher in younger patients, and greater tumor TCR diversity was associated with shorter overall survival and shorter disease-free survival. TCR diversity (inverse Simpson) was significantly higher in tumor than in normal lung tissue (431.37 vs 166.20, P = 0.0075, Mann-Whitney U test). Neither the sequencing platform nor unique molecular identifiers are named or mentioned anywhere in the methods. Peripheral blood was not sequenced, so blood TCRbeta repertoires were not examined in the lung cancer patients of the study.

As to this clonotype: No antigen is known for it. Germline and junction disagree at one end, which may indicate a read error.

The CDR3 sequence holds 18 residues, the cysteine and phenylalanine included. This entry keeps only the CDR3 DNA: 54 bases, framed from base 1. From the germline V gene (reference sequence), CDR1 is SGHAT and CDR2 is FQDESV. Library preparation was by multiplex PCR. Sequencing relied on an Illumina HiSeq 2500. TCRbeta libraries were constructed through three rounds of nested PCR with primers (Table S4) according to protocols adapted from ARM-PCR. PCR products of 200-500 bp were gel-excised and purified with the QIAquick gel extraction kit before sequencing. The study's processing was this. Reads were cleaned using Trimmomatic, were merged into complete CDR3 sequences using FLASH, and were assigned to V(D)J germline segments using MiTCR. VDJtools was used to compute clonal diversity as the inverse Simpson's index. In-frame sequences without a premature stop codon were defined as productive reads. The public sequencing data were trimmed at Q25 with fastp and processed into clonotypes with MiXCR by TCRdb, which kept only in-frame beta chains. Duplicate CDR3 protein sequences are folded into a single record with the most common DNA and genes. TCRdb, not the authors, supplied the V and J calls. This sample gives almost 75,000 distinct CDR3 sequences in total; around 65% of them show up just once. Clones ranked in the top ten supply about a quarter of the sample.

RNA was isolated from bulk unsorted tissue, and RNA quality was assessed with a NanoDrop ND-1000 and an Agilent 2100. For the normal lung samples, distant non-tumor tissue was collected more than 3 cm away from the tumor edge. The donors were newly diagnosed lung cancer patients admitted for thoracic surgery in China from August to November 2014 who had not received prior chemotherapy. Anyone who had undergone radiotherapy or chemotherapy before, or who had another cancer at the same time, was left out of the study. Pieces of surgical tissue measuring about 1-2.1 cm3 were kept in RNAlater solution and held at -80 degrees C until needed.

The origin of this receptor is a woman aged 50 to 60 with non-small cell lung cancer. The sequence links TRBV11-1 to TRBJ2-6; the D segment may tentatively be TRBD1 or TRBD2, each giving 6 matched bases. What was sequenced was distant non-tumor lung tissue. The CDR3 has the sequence CASSPTGGTPSGANVLTF. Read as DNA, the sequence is TGTGCCAGCAGCCCGACAGGCGGGACGCCCTCTGGGGCCAACGTCCTTACTTTC.